This is a list of T cell receptor beta chains from one sample in a study of identical twins. TCRdb recomputed calls from the 5' RACE reads with MiXCR, one row per CDR3 protein. The table has around 960,000 distinct CDR3 sequences, 9% to 15% seen once. Another study also made use of these data, one on yellow fever vaccine responses in identical twins.

Sequencing used PBMCs. The receptors stem from a woman under 30 in good health. Each CDR3 is given with its conserved first and last residue. D genes are given only for firm matches. A row's size may be missing; if present it is once, few, many or a size class.

d_call clone_size j_call v_call cdr3_aa cdr3_nt
TRBD1 NA TRBJ1-6 TRBV12-3/TRBV12-4 CASRITGVSPLHF TGTGCCAGCAGAATCACAGGGGTTTCACCCCTCCACTTT
NA NA TRBJ1-5 TRBV27 CASSLSGGPGQPQHF TGTGCCAGCAGTTTATCAGGAGGGCCAGGTCAGCCCCAGCATTTT
TRBD2 few TRBJ2-7 TRBV5-4 CASSFVGGGRFEQYF TGTGCCAGCAGCTTTGTAGGAGGCGGGAGGTTCGAGCAGTACTTC
NA NA TRBJ2-1 TRBV6-5 CASSYSGYDEQFF TGTGCCAGCAGTTACTCCGGGTACGATGAGCAGTTCTTC
TRBD2 NA TRBJ2-7 TRBV12-3/TRBV12-4 CASSPAIAGVTYEQYF TGTGCCAGCAGTCCAGCCATAGCGGGAGTGACCTACGAGCAGTACTTC
NA many TRBJ2-7 TRBV6-2/TRBV6-3 CASSYSTQGGHEQYF TGTGCCAGCAGTTACTCTACCCAGGGGGGCCACGAGCAGTACTTC
NA NA TRBJ1-2 TRBV12-3/TRBV12-4 CASSLREFNYGYTF TGTGCCAGCAGTTTACGAGAGTTCAACTATGGCTACACCTTC
NA NA TRBJ2-2 TRBV21-1 CASTSGRPWNTGELFF TGTGCCAGCACCTCAGGGAGGCCTTGGAACACCGGGGAGCTGTTTTTT
TRBD1 few TRBJ1-1 TRBV6-1 CASSEPGQRTFF TGTGCCAGCAGTGAACCGGGACAGAGGACTTTCTTT
NA many TRBJ1-5 TRBV12-3/TRBV12-4 CASSLFNQPQHF TGTGCCAGCAGTTTATTCAATCAGCCCCAGCATTTT
TRBD2 few TRBJ2-1 TRBV6-1 CASSQRTSGNEQFF TGTGCCAGCAGTCAAAGGACTAGCGGAAATGAGCAGTTCTTC
TRBD2 NA TRBJ2-7 TRBV20-1 CSAASGRAAEQYF TGCAGTGCAGCAAGCGGGAGGGCCGCAGAGCAGTACTTC
NA many TRBJ1-1 TRBV29-1 CSVEQQPNTEAFF TGCAGCGTTGAACAGCAGCCGAACACTGAAGCTTTCTTT
NA few TRBJ2-5 TRBV7-9 CASSLVQGGRETQYF TGTGCCAGCAGCTTAGTCCAGGGGGGAAGAGAGACCCAGTACTTC
TRBD2 NA TRBJ2-1 TRBV5-1 CASSSTGRGTRNNEQFF TGCGCCAGCAGCTCTACAGGGAGGGGGACTAGAAACAATGAGCAGTTCTTC
TRBD1 few TRBJ2-3 TRBV10-1 CASSEPPGTGGPDTQYF TGCGCCAGCAGCGAACCCCCCGGGACAGGGGGCCCAGATACGCAGTATTTT
NA NA TRBJ2-7 TRBV28 CASSVDRFSYEQYF TGTGCCAGCAGTGTGGACAGATTCAGCTACGAGCAGTACTTC
NA few TRBJ2-1 TRBV15 CATGGRVNEQFF TGTGCCACCGGCGGGCGGGTCAATGAGCAGTTCTTC
NA NA TRBJ2-7 TRBV13 CASSPRQLPYEQYF TGTGCCAGCAGTCCCAGGCAGCTTCCCTACGAGCAGTACTTC
NA NA TRBJ2-1 TRBV5-6 CASSTTRGGGFLEQFF TGTGCCAGCAGCACCACCCGTGGGGGTGGGTTTTTGGAGCAGTTCTTC
NA few TRBJ2-1 TRBV25-1 CASSGFGSATVEQFF TGTGCCAGCAGTGGGTTCGGGAGTGCTACCGTTGAGCAGTTCTTC
NA few TRBJ2-7 TRBV5-1 CASSSRDLGNEQYF TGCGCCAGCAGCTCCCGGGACTTGGGCAACGAGCAGTACTTC
NA NA TRBJ2-7 TRBV20-1 CSGGPTYEQYF TGCAGTGGAGGACCAACCTACGAGCAGTACTTC
TRBD2 few TRBJ2-5 TRBV6-1 CASRELAGVAETQYF TGTGCCAGCAGGGAACTAGCGGGAGTTGCGGAGACCCAGTACTTC
NA few TRBJ2-3 TRBV3-1 CASSRGRHEAQYF TGTGCCAGCAGCCGAGGCCGGCATGAGGCGCAGTATTTT
NA NA TRBJ2-5 TRBV10-3 CASLLSEGETQYF TGTGCCAGCCTACTGTCTGAGGGGGAGACCCAGTACTTC
TRBD2 few TRBJ2-5 TRBV29-1 CSVDGLAGAVQETQYF TGCAGCGTTGATGGGCTAGCGGGGGCGGTTCAAGAGACCCAGTACTTC
TRBD2 few TRBJ2-1 TRBV5-4 CASSLLLGREGNEQFF TGTGCCAGCAGCTTACTTCTTGGGCGGGAGGGCAATGAGCAGTTCTTC
TRBD2 NA TRBJ2-1 TRBV20-1 CSARDPSGAYNEQFF TGCAGTGCTAGAGATCCGAGCGGGGCCTACAATGAGCAGTTCTTC
NA few TRBJ2-7 TRBV20-1 CSAPDSTYEQYF TGCAGTGCTCCAGACAGCACCTACGAGCAGTACTTC
NA NA TRBJ2-2 TRBV29-1 CTARQGGTGELFF TGCACCGCCCGCCAGGGAGGCACCGGGGAGCTGTTTTTT
NA few TRBJ1-1 TRBV25-1 CASSESVRVNTEAFF TGTGCCAGCAGTGAATCGGTCAGGGTGAACACTGAAGCTTTCTTT
TRBD2 many TRBJ2-7 TRBV27 CASSLSVAGGSYEQYF TGTGCCAGCAGTTTATCAGTGGCGGGGGGCTCCTACGAGCAGTACTTC
NA many TRBJ1-1 TRBV10-3 CAISRSGNTEAFF TGTGCCATCAGTCGATCGGGGAACACTGAAGCTTTCTTT
TRBD1 NA TRBJ2-1 TRBV29-1 CSGRQGTYNEQFF TGCAGCGGCCGACAGGGTACCTACAATGAGCAGTTCTTC
NA NA TRBJ2-3 TRBV27 CASSLGRLVDPDTQYF TGTGCCAGCAGTTTAGGGAGACTAGTGGATCCAGATACGCAGTATTTT
NA few TRBJ2-3 TRBV12-3/TRBV12-4 CASKKGVGTDTQYF TGTGCCAGCAAAAAAGGGGTAGGCACAGATACGCAGTATTTT
NA few TRBJ2-1 TRBV12-3/TRBV12-4 CASSPVTGPEQFF TGTGCCAGCAGCCCCGTTACAGGACCTGAGCAGTTCTTC
NA NA TRBJ2-1 TRBV29-1 CSVDRLYNEQFF TGCAGCGTTGACCGTCTCTACAATGAGCAGTTCTTC
TRBD1 NA TRBJ1-3 TRBV20-1 CSAHRVGTGGNTIYF TGCAGTGCCCACCGTGTCGGGACAGGGGGAAACACCATATATTTT
TRBD1 NA TRBJ1-6 TRBV5-1 CASSFTGTGYNSPLHF TGCGCCAGCAGCTTCACCGGGACAGGGTACAATTCACCCCTCCACTTT
NA few TRBJ1-2 TRBV20-1 CSARAWDASVEGYTF TGCAGTGCTAGAGCTTGGGACGCGAGCGTGGAGGGCTACACCTTC
NA few TRBJ1-6 TRBV19 CASTPQASSYNSPLHF TGTGCCAGTACCCCACAGGCCAGCTCCTATAATTCACCCCTCCACTTT
NA NA TRBJ2-2 TRBV9 CASSVWDQNTGELFF TGTGCCAGCAGCGTGTGGGACCAAAACACCGGGGAGCTGTTTTTT
TRBD1 few TRBJ1-6 TRBV6-1 CASTDRGYNSPLHF TGTGCCAGCACGGACAGGGGCTATAATTCACCCCTCCACTTT
TRBD2 few TRBJ2-1 TRBV27 CASSLSASGRYNEQFF TGTGCCAGCAGTTTGTCGGCTAGCGGGAGGTACAATGAGCAGTTCTTC
TRBD2 once TRBJ2-2 TRBV5-1 CASSLAPGLANTGELSF TGCGCCAGCAGCTTGGCCCCGGGACTAGCGAACACCGGGGAGCTGTCTTTT
NA few TRBJ2-7 TRBV2 CASRLTYEQYF TGTGCCAGCCGACTAACCTACGAGCAGTACTTC
NA few TRBJ1-6 TRBV7-2 CASSLAARPLHF TGTGCCAGCAGCTTAGCCGCCAGACCCCTCCACTTT
TRBD2 NA TRBJ2-1 TRBV7-6 CASSQKAGAESYNEQFF TGTGCCAGCAGCCAAAAAGCGGGAGCGGAATCCTACAATGAGCAGTTCTTC
TRBD2 NA TRBJ2-5 TRBV5-5 CASSIGTSGVQETQYF TGTGCCAGCAGCATAGGGACTAGCGGGGTACAAGAGACCCAGTACTTC
NA many TRBJ2-3 TRBV9 CASSVGGGDTDTQYF TGTGCCAGCAGCGTAGGCGGCGGGGACACAGATACGCAGTATTTT
TRBD2 few TRBJ2-4 TRBV6-2/TRBV6-3 CASSYSIPLAGGIQYF TGTGCCAGCAGTTACTCGATACCGCTAGCGGGAGGCATTCAGTACTTC